This record covers a single T cell receptor (beta chain). Germline CDR1 reads ENHRY; CDR2 reads SYGVKD. The CDR3 is 14 residues long. V gave up 7 bases and J gave up 8 bases; unmatched junction bases: 9. The sample comes from a study of blood T cell repertoires in COVID-19. As processed by the authors: The assay estimated nucleated cells by amplifying reference gene primers. The method was immunoSEQ multiplex PCR; TCRdb's version includes in-frame clones alone and lacks a portion of them. The DNA gave D and trimming, while V, J and clone size come from that table. Among some 190,000 clones, roughly three quarters were seen once, and the ten largest hold about an eighth.

The sample was PBMCs or T cells enriched from blood (not recorded which). The chain couples TRBV10-3 to TRBJ1-1; 11 positions match TRBD1. The receptor's source is a man between 60 and 70 years old who had been exposed to COVID-19. CDR3 protein: CAIMGQGGKGEAFF. For the CDR3, the DNA is TGTGCCATCATGGGACAGGGGGGGAAGGGGGAAGCTTTCTTT.